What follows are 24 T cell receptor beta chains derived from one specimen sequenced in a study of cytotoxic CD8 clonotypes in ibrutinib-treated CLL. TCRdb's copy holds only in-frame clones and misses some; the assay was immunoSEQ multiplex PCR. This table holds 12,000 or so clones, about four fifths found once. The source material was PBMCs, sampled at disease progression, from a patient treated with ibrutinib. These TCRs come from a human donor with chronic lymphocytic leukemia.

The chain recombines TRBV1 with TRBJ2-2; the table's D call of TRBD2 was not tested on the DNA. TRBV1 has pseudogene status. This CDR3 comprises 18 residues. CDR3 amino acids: CTSSQDQGGQGNTGELFF. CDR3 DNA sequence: TGCACCAGCAGCCAAGATCAAGGAGGGCAGGGTAACACCGGGGAGCTGTTTTTT.

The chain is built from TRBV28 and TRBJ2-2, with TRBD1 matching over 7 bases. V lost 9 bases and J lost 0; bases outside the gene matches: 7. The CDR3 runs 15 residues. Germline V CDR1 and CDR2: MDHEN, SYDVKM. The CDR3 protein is CASWVGTANTGELFF. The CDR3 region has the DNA TGTGCCAGTTGGGTGGGGACAGCGAACACCGGGGAGCTGTTTTTT.

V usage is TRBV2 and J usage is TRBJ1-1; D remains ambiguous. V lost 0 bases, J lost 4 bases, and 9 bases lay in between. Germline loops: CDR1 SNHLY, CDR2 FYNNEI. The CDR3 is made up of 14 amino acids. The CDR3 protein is CASSEAIYSTEAFF. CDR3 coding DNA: TGTGCCAGCAGTGAAGCTATCTATTCCACTGAAGCTTTCTTT.

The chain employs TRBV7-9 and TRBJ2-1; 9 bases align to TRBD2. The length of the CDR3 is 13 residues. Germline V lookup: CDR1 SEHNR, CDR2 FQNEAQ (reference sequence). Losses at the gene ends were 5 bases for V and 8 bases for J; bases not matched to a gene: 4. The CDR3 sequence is CASSLRGGDEQFF. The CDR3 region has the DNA TGTGCCAGCAGCCTGCGGGGGGGCGATGAGCAGTTCTTC.

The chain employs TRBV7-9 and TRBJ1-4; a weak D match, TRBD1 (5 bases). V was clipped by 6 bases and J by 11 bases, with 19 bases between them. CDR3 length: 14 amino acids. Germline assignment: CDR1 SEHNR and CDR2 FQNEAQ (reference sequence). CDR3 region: CASSSGTAFGKLFF. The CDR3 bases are TGTGCCAGCAGTTCCGGGACCGCTTTTGGGAAACTGTTTTTT.

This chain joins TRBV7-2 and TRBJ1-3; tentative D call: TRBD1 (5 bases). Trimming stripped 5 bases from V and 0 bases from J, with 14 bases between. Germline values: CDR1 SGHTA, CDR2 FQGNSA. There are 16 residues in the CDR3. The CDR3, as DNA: TGTGCCAGCAGCCATGGTAGGGGTTCCTCTGGAAACACCATATATTTT. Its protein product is CASSHGRGSSGNTIYF. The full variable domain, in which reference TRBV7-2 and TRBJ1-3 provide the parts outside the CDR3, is GAGVSQSPSNKVTEKGKDVELRCDPISGHTALYWYRQSLGQGLEFLIYFQGNSAPDKSGLPSDRFSAERTGGSVSTLTIQRTQQEDSAVYLCASSHGRGSSGNTIYFGEGSWLTVV.

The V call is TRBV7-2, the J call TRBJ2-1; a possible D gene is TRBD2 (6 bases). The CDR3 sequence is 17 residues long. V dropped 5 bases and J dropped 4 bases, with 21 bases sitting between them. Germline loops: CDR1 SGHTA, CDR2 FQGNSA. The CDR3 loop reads CASSALTSTLSYNEQFF. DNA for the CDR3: TGTGCCAGCAGCGCGCTAACTAGCACTCTCTCTTACAATGAGCAGTTCTTC.

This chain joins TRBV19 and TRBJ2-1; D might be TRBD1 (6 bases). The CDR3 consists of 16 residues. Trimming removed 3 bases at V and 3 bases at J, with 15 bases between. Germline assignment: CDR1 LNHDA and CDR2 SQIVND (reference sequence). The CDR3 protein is CASSIGRTELYNEQFF. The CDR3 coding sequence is TGTGCCAGTAGTATCGGAAGGACAGAGCTCTACAATGAGCAGTTCTTC. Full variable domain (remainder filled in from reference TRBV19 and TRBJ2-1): DGGITQSPKYLFRKEGQNVTLSCEQNLNHDAMYWYRQDPGQGLRLIYYSQIVNDFQKGDIAEGYSVSREKKESFPLTVTSAQKNPTAFYLCASSIGRTELYNEQFFGPGTRLTVL.

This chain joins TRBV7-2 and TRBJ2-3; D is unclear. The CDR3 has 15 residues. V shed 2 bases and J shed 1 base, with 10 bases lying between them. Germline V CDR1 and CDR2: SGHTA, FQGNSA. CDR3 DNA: TGTGCCAGCAGCTTAAATGGGCTCCGCACAGATACGCAGTATTTT. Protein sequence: CASSLNGLRTDTQYF.

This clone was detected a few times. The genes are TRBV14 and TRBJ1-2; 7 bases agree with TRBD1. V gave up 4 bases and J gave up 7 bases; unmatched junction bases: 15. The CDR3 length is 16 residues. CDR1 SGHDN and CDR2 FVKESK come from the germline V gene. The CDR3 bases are TGTGCCAGCAGCCTTGGAGGGGGCCTAGGAGTGCGTGGCTACACCTTC. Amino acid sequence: CASSLGGGLGVRGYTF.

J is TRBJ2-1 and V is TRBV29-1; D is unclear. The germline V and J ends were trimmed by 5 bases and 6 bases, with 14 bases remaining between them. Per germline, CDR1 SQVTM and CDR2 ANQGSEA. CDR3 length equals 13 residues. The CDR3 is CSVKVSKGNEQFF. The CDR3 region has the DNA TGCAGCGTTAAAGTGTCTAAGGGCAATGAGCAGTTCTTC.

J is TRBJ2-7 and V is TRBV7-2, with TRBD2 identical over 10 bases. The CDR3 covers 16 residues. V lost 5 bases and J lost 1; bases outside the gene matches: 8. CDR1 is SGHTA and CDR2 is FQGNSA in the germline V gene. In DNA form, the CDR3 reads TGTGCCAGCAGCCGCGCTAGCGGGGGATTTTCCTACGAGCAGTACTTC. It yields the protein CASSRASGGFSYEQYF.

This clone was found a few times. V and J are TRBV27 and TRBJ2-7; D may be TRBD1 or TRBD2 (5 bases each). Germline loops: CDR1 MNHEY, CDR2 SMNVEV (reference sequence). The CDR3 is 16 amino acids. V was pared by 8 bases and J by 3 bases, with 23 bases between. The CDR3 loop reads CASCPPGAAHCYEQYF. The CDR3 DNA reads TGTGCCAGCTGTCCGCCCGGGGCGGCGCATTGCTACGAGCAGTACTTC.

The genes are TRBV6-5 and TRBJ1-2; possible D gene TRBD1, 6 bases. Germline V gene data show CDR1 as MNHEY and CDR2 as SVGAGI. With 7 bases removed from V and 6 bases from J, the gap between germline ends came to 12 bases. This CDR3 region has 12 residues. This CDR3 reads CASKTGTHGYTF. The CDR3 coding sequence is TGTGCCAGCAAAACAGGGACCCATGGCTACACCTTC.

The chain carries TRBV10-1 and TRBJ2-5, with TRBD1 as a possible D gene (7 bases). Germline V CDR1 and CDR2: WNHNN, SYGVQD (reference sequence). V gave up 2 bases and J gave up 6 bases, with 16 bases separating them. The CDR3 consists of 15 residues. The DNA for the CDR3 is TGCGCCAGCAGTGAGCCGTCAGGGGGGCAGAAGACCCAGTACTTC. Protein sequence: CASSEPSGGQKTQYF.

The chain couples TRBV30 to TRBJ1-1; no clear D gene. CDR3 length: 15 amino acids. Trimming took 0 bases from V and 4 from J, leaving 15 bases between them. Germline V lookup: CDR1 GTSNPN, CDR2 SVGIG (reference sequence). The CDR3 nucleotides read TGTGCCTGGAGTGTGGGCATCCTGCGGGGCACTGAAGCTTTCTTT. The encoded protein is CAWSVGILRGTEAFF.

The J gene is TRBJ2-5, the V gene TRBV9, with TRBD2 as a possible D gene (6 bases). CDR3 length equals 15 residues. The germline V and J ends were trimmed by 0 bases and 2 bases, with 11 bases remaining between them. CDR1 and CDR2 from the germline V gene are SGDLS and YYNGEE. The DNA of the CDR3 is TGTGCCAGCAGCGTAGATAGCGGAGAACAAGAGACCCAGTACTTC. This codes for CASSVDSGEQETQYF.

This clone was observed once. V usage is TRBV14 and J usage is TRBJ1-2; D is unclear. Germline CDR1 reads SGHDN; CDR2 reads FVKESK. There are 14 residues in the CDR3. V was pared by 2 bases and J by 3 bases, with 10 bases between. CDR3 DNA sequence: TGTGCCAGCAGCCAAATAGGAGGTCACTATGGCTACACCTTC. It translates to CASSQIGGHYGYTF. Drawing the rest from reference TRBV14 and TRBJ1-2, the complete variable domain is EAGVTQFPSHSVIEKGQTVTLRCDPISGHDNLYWYRRVMGKEIKFLLHFVKESKQDESGMPNNRFLAERTGGTYSTLKVQPAELEDSGVYFCASSQIGGHYGYTFGSGTRLTVV.

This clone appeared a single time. The CDR3 nucleotides are TGTGCCAGCAGTGAAGCTTTCCAACTCAGGGAAGGAGTGAACACTGAAGCTTTCTTT. It translates to CASSEAFQLREGVNTEAFF. V gene TRBV2 combines with J gene TRBJ1-1; a possible D gene is TRBD1 (5 bases). This CDR3 spans 19 amino acids. V shed 0 bases and J shed 0 bases, with 20 bases lying between them. The germline CDR1 and CDR2 sequences are SNHLY and FYNNEI.

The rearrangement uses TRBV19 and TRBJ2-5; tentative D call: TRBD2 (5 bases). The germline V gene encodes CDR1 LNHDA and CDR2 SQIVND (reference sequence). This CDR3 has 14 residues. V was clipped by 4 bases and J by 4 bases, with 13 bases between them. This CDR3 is CASSRGRKGETQYF. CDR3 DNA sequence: TGTGCCAGTAGTAGAGGGCGAAAGGGAGAGACCCAGTACTTC. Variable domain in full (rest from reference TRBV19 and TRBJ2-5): DGGITQSPKYLFRKEGQNVTLSCEQNLNHDAMYWYRQDPGQGLRLIYYSQIVNDFQKGDIAEGYSVSREKKESFPLTVTSAQKNPTAFYLCASSRGRKGETQYFGPGTRLLVL.

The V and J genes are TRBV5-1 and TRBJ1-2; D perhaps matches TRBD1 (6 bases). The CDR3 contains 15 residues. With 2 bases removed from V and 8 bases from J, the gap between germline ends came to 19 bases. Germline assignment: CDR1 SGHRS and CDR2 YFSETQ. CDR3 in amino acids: CASSLGITGSGGYTF. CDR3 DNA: TGCGCCAGCAGCTTAGGTATTACAGGGTCAGGAGGCTACACCTTC.

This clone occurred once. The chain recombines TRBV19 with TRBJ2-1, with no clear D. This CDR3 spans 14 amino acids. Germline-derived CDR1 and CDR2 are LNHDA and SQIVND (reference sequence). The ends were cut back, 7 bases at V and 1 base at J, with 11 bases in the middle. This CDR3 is CASKMAMSYNEQFF. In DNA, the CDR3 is TGTGCCAGTAAAATGGCGATGTCCTACAATGAGCAGTTCTTC.

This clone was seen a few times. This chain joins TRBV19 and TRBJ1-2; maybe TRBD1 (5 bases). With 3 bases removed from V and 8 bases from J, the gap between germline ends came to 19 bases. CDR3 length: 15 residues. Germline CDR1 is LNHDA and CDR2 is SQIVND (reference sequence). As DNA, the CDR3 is TGTGCCAGTAGTATGGGGCCCAACCAGTCGGGGGGCTACACCTTC. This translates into CASSMGPNQSGGYTF.

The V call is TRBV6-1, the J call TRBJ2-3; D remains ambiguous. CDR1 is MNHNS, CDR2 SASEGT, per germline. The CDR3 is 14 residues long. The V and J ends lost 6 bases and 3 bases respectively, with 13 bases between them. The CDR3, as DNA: TGTGCCAGCAGCGGCCAGGTGGGGACAGATACGCAGTATTTT. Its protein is CASSGQVGTDTQYF.